The TCR beta chain under discussion was sequenced for a study of cytomegalovirus exposure and HLA in healthy donors. This CDR3 contains 16 residues. With V trimmed by 6 bases and J by 4 bases, 14 bases remained unmatched. Germline V gene data show CDR1 as MDHEN and CDR2 as SYDVKM. Both 60 Vbeta primers and 13 Jbeta primers went into the PCR. Measured with immunoSEQ multiplex PCR; TCRdb has only the in-frame clones, and not every one. There are 150,000 or so clones in the sample, with 1.5% to 2% held by the top ten. The sample taken for sequencing was PBMCs. This sequence joins TRBV28 and TRBJ2-7, with 8 bases identical to TRBD1. This clonotype was sampled from a man aged 18 to 29 in good health and CMV-seronegative. CDR3 sequence (DNA): TGTGCCAGCAGCGCGGCACGGCGCAGGGGGCAGTACGAGCAGTACTTC. It yields the protein CASSAARRRGQYEQYF.